These T cell receptor beta chains were read from a single sample in a study of cytomegalovirus exposure and HLA in healthy donors. TCRdb's table, derived via immunoSEQ multiplex PCR, lists solely in-frame clones and lacks some. The sample has roughly 180,000 clones, around 78% seen once. Sequencing was carried out using PBMCs. Every receptor here comes from a man between 18 and 29 years old in good health and CMV-seronegative. Each CDR3 is given with its conserved first and last residue. A D gene is named only where the DNA matches it firmly. A clone size is listed for some rows: how often the clone was seen (once, few, many), or a class if it is expanded.

v_call	d_call	clone_size	j_call	cdr3_aa	cdr3_nt
TRBV30	NA	NA	TRBJ2-3	CAWSVGDAQYF	TGTGCCTGGAGTGTAGGGGATGCGCAGTATTTT
TRBV28	TRBD1	few	TRBJ1-3	CASNPGGQSSGNTIYF	TGTGCCAGCAACCCAGGGGGACAGAGCTCTGGAAACACCATATATTTT
TRBV5-4	NA	NA	TRBJ1-2	CASTAPPGGYTF	TGTGCCAGCACCGCTCCACCCGGGGGCTACACCTTC
TRBV28	NA	NA	TRBJ2-6	CASGFSGANVLTF	TGTGCCAGCGGCTTCTCTGGGGCCAACGTCCTGACTTTC
TRBV5-1	NA	NA	TRBJ2-7	CASSLYSGGQGTHEQYF	TGCGCCAGCAGCTTGTATAGTGGCGGCCAGGGTACCCACGAGCAGTACTTC
TRBV6-1	NA	NA	TRBJ1-1	CAYWHGGRISTEAFF	TGTGCCTACTGGCATGGGGGCAGGATCTCAACTGAAGCTTTCTTT
TRBV28	NA	NA	TRBJ1-1	CASRTGGRVNTEAFF	TGTGCCAGCCGAACGGGGGGGCGCGTGAACACTGAAGCTTTCTTT
TRBV2	NA	NA	TRBJ2-3	CASERGTDTQYF	TGTGCCAGCGAGAGGGGCACAGATACGCAGTATTTT
TRBV5-1	TRBD2	NA	TRBJ2-3	CASSITSGRTDTQYF	TGCGCCAGCAGCATTACTAGCGGGAGGACAGATACGCAGTATTTT
TRBV4-1	NA	NA	TRBJ1-2	CASSQGGWGFGYTF	TGCGCCAGCAGCCAAGGAGGGTGGGGTTTTGGCTACACCTTC
TRBV6-5	TRBD1	NA	TRBJ2-7	CASSSIDRVGAEQYF	TGTGCCAGCAGTTCGATAGACAGGGTAGGCGCCGAGCAGTACTTC
TRBV7-6	TRBD2	NA	TRBJ2-5	CASSLVSGGFQETQYF	TGTGCCAGCAGCTTAGTTAGCGGGGGTTTCCAAGAGACCCAGTACTTC
TRBV5-5	TRBD1	few	TRBJ1-1	CASSLQGAEAEAFF	TGTGCCAGCAGCTTACAGGGGGCGGAGGCTGAAGCTTTCTTT
TRBV5-1	NA	NA	TRBJ2-7	CASSLAQSYEQYF	TGCGCCAGCAGCTTGGCACAGTCCTACGAGCAGTACTTC
TRBV6-1	NA	NA	TRBJ2-7	CASSVGWGLSYEQYF	TGTGCCAGCAGTGTGGGGTGGGGCTTGTCCTACGAGCAGTACTTC
TRBV6-1	NA	NA	TRBJ1-6	CASSPSTGYSSPLHF	TGTGCCAGCAGTCCCTCCACAGGTTATTCATCACCCCTCCACTTT
TRBV14	TRBD1	NA	TRBJ2-7	CASSQVGAGGAEQYF	TGTGCCAGCAGCCAAGTAGGGGCAGGGGGCGCCGAGCAGTACTTC
TRBV6-5	TRBD2	NA	TRBJ2-7	CASSSTSGRAEQYF	TGTGCCAGCAGTTCTACTAGCGGGAGAGCCGAGCAGTACTTC
TRBV27	NA	NA	TRBJ2-3	CASSLSYGYDTQYF	TGTGCCAGCAGTTTAAGTTACGGGTACGATACGCAGTATTTT
TRBV14	TRBD1	NA	TRBJ1-1	CASSLSGRQGRLGDTEAFF	TGTGCCAGCAGCCTGAGTGGGAGACAGGGACGGTTGGGGGACACTGAAGCTTTCTTT
TRBV7-2	TRBD1	NA	TRBJ1-5	CASSSPSGQGVGQPQHF	TGTGCCAGCAGCTCCCCTTCGGGACAGGGGGTCGGACAGCCCCAGCATTTT
TRBV4-2	NA	NA	TRBJ1-2	CASSQTAGANYGYTF	TGTGCCAGCAGCCAGACCGCTGGGGCCAACTATGGCTACACCTTC
TRBV5-6	NA	NA	TRBJ1-4	CASSSDRTNEKLFF	TGTGCCAGCAGCTCTGACAGGACTAATGAAAAACTGTTTTTT
TRBV28	NA	NA	TRBJ1-1	CASSGHRLNTEAFF	TGTGCCAGCAGTGGTCACAGACTGAACACTGAAGCTTTCTTT
TRBV6-4	NA	few	TRBJ1-1	CASSGTENTEAFF	TGTGCCAGCAGTGGGACAGAGAACACTGAAGCTTTCTTT
TRBV28	NA	NA	TRBJ1-1	CASSPQVMNTEAFF	TGTGCCAGCAGTCCTCAGGTCATGAACACTGAAGCTTTCTTT
TRBV11-2	NA	once	TRBJ2-7	CATIRSWPYEQYF	TGTGCCACCATCAGGTCCTGGCCCTACGAGCAGTACTTC
TRBV6-1	TRBD1	NA	TRBJ1-1	CASRAMRQGATEAFF	TGTGCCAGCAGAGCGATGAGACAGGGGGCAACTGAAGCTTTCTTT
TRBV2	TRBD1	NA	TRBJ1-3	CASSEVQGGGNTIYF	TGTGCCAGCAGTGAAGTTCAGGGGGGAGGAAACACCATATATTTT
TRBV19	NA	NA	TRBJ1-5	CASSIWMGDSNQPQHF	TGTGCCAGTAGTATTTGGATGGGCGATAGCAATCAGCCCCAGCATTTT
TRBV9	NA	once	TRBJ2-3	CASGGPEDTQYF	TGTGCCAGCGGAGGGCCCGAAGATACGCAGTATTTT
TRBV7-3	NA	NA	TRBJ2-3	CASSQTGSTDTQYF	TGTGCCAGCAGCCAAACAGGATCCACAGATACGCAGTATTTT
TRBV15	TRBD1	NA	TRBJ2-7	CATRRGDRSYEQYF	TGTGCCACCAGGAGAGGGGACAGGTCCTACGAGCAGTACTTC
TRBV28	NA	NA	TRBJ1-4	CASSRTGTKYGKLFF	TGTGCCAGCAGTCGTACAGGGACCAAATATGGAAAACTGTTTTTT
TRBV14	TRBD2	NA	TRBJ2-7	CASSRGTSGPYEQYF	TGTGCCAGCAGCCGAGGGACTAGCGGGCCCTACGAGCAGTACTTC
TRBV2	TRBD1	few	TRBJ2-5	CATLSPGQQETQYF	TGTGCCACCCTCTCCCCGGGACAGCAAGAGACCCAGTACTTC
TRBV6-1	TRBD1	NA	TRBJ1-2	CASRRDRAVDYGYTF	TGTGCCAGCAGAAGAGACAGGGCGGTTGACTATGGCTACACCTTC
TRBV7-7	TRBD2	NA	TRBJ2-1	CASSLAGGGDEQFF	TGTGCTAGCAGCTTAGCGGGGGGGGGAGATGAGCAGTTCTTC
TRBV6-5	NA	few	TRBJ2-1	CASGHNEQFF	TGTGCCAGCGGGCACAATGAGCAGTTCTTC
TRBV28	TRBD1	NA	TRBJ1-2	CASSFAGGYLGYTF	TGTGCCAGCAGTTTTGCAGGGGGTTATTTGGGCTACACCTTC
TRBV30	NA	NA	TRBJ1-5	CAWSVRGEQPQHF	TGTGCCTGGAGTGTCCGGGGAGAGCAGCCCCAGCATTTT
TRBV5-8	NA	NA	TRBJ1-1	CASFQAGPTNTEAFF	TGTGCCAGTTTTCAAGCGGGACCGACGAACACTGAAGCTTTCTTT
TRBV18	TRBD1	NA	TRBJ2-1	CASSPPDRDRVDNEQFF	TGTGCCAGCTCACCACCGGATAGGGACAGGGTTGACAATGAGCAGTTCTTC